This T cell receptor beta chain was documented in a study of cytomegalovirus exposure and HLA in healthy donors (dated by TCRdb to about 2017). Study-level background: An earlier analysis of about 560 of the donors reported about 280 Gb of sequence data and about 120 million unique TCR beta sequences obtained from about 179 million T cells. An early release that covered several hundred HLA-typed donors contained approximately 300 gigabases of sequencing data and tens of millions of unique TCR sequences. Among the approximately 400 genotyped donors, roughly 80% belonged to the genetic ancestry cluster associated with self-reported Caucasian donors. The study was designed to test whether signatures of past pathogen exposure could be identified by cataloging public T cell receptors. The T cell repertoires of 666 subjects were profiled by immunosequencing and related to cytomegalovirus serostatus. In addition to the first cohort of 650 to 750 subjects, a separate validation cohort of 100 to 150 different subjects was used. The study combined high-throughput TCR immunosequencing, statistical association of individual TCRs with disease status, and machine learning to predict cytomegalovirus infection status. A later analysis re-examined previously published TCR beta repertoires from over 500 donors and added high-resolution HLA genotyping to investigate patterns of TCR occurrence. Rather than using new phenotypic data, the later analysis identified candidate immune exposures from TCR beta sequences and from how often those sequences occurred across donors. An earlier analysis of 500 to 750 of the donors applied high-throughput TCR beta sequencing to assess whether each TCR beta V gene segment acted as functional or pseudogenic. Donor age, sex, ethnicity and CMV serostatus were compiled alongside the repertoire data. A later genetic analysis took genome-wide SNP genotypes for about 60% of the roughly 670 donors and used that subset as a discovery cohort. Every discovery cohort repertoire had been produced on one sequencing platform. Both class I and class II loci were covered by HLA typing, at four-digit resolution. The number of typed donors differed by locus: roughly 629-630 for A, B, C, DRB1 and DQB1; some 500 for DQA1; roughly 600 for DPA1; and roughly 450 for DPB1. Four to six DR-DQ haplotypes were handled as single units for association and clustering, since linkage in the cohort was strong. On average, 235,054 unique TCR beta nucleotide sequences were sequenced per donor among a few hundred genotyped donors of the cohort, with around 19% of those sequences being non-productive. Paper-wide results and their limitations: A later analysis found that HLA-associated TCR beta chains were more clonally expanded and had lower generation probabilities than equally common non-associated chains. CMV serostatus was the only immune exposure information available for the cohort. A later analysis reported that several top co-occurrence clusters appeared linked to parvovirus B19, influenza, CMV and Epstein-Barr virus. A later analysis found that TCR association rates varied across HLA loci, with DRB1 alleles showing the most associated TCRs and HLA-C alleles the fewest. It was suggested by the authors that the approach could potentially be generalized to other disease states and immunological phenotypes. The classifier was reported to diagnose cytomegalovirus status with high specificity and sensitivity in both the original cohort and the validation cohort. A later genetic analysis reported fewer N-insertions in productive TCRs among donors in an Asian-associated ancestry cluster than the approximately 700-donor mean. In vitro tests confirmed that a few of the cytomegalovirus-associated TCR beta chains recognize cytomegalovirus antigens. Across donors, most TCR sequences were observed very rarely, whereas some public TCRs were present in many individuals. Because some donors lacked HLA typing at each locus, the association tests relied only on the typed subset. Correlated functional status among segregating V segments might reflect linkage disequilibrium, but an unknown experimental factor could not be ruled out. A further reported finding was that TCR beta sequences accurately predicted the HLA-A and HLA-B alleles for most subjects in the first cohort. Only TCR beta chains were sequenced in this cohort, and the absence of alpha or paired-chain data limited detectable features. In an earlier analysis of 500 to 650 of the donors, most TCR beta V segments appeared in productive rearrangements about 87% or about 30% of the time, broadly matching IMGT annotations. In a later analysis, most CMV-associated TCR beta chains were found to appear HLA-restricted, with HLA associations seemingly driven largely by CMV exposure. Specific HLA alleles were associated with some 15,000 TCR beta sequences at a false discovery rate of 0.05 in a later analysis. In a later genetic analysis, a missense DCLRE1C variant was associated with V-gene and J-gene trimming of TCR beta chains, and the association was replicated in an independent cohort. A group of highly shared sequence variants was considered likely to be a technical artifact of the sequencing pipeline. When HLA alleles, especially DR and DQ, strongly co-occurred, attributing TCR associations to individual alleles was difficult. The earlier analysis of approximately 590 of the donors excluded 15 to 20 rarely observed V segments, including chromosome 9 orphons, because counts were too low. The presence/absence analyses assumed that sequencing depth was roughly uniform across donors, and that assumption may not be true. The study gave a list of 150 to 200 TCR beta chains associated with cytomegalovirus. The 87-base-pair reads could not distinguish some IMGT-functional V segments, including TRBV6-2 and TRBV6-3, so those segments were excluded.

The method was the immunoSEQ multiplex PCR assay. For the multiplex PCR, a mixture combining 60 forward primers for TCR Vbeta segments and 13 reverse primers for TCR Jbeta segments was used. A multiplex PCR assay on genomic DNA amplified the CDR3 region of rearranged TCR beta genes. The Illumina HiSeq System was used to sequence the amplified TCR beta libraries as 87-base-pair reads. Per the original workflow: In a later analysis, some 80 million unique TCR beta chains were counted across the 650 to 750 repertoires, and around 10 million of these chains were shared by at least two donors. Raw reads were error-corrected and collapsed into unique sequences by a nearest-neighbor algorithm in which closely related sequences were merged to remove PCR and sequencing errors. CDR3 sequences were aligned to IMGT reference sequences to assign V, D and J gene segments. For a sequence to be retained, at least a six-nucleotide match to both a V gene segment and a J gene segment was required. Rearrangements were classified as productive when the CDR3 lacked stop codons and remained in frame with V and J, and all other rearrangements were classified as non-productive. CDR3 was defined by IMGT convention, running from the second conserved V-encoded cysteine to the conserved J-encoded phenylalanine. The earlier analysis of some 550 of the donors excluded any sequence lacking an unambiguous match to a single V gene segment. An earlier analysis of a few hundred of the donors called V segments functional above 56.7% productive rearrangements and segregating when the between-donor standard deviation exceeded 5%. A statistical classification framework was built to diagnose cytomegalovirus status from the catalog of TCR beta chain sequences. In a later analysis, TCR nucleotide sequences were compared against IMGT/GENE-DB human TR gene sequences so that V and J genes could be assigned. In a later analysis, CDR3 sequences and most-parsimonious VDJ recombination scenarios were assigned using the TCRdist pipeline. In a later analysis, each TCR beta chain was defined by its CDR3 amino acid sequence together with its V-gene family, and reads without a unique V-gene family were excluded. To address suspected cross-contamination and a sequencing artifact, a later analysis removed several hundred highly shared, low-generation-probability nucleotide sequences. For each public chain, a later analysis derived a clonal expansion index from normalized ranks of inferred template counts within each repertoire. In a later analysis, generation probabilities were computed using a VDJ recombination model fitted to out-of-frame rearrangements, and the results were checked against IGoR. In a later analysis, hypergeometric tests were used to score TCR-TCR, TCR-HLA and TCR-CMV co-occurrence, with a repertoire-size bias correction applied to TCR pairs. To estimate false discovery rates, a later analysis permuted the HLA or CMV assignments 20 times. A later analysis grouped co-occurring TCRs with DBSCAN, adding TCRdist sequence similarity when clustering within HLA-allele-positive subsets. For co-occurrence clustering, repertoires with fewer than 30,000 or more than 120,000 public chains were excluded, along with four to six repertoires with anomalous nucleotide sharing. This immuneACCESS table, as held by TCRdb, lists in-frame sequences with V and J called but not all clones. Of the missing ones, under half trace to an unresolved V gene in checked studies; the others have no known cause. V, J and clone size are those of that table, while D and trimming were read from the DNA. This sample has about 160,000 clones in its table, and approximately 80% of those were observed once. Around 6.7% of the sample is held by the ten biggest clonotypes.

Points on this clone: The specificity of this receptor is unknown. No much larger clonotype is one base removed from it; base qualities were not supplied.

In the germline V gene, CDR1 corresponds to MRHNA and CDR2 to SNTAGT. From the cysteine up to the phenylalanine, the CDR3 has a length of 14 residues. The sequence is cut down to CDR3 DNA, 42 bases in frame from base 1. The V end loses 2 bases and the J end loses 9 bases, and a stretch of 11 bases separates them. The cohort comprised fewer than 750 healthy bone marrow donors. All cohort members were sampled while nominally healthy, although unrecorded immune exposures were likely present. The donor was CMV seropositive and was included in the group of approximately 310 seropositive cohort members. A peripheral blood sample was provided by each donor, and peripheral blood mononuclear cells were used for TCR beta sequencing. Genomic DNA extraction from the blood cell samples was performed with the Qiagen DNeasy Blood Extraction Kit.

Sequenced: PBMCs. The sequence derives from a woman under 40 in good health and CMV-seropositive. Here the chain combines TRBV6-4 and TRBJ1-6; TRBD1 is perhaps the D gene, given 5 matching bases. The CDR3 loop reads CASSDGAFGSPLHF. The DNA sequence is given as TGTGCCAGCAGTGACGGGGCCTTCGGTTCACCCCTCCACTTT.